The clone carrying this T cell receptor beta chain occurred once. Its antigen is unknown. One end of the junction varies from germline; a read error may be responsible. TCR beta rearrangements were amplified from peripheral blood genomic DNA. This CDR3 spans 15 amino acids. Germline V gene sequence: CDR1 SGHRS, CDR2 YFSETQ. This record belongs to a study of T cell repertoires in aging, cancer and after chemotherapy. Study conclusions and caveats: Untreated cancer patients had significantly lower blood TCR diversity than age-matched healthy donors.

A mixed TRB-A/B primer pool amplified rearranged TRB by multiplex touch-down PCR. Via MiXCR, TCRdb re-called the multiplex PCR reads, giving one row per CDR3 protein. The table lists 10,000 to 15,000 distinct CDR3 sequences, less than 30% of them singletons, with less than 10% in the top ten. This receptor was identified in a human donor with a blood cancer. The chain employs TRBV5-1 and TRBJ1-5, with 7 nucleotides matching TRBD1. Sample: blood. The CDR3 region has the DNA TGTGCCAGCAGCTTGGGAGACAGGGACGATCAGCCCCAGCATTTT. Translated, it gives CASSLGDRDDQPQHF.